Listed below are T cell receptor beta chains from one sample, sequenced in a study of T cells in tuberculosis. The repertoire was sequenced with immunoSEQ multiplex PCR; TCRdb's copy has only in-frame clones and lacks some. The sample yields 35,000 to 40,000 clones, around 92% seen once. The specimen was PBMCs. These receptors were collected from a donor between 10 and 35 years old with latent tuberculosis or without tuberculosis infection. Some clones in this sample may be carry-over from other donors' samples. CDR3s leave out the opening cysteine and the closing phenylalanine or tryptophan.

j_gene | v_gene | CDR3aa
TRBJ1-5 | TRBV27 | ASSLRRNQPQH
TRBJ1-1 | TRBV6-6 | ASSYSVGRGNTEAF
TRBJ1-6 | TRBV4-3 | ASSQETGLGSPLH
TRBJ1-2 | TRBV5-1 | ASTQGNYGYT
TRBJ2-2 | TRBV11-2 | ASSLEVTGTGELF
TRBJ1-2 | TRBV13 | ASSPYNRGPDYGYT
TRBJ2-7 | TRBV11-1 | ASSPGRIPYEQY
TRBJ2-3 | TRBV30 | AWGGLSGDSTDTQY
TRBJ1-5 | TRBV7-2 | ASSPTFGRPDQPQH
TRBJ1-1 | TRBV4-3 | ASSPGTGVSDTEAF
TRBJ1-2 | TRBV6-5 | ASSYGELGYGYT
TRBJ1-1 | TRBV6-1 | ASRQGGGHTEAF
TRBJ1-2 | TRBV27 | ASSFHRGLGYGYT
TRBJ2-1 | TRBV20-1 | SARLRSEQF
TRBJ1-2 | TRBV6-5 | ASRAGSVGYT
TRBJ2-7 | TRBV6-1 | ASRTTSYEQY